One and the same sample provided the 12 T cell receptor beta chains below, sequenced in a study of T cell responses to AZD1222 COVID-19 vaccine. The assay was immunoSEQ multiplex PCR, and TCRdb's table has in-frame clones only and misses some. The table has 150,000 or so clones, 92% seen once. Sample: peripheral blood, taken 28 days after the second AZD1222 dose. Every receptor here comes from an adult who received the AZD1222 COVID-19 vaccine.

This chain connects TRBV5-3 to TRBJ2-5; 10 bases agree with TRBD2. TRBV5-3 counts as an open reading frame of uncertain function. V shed 4 bases and J 3 bases; nucleotides not matched to a gene: 9. The CDR3 contains 16 residues. CDR3 nucleotides: TGTGCCAGAAGCGGGGATAGCGGGAGGTTGAAAGAGACCCAGTACTTC. Its protein is CARSGDSGRLKETQYF.

V usage is TRBV27 and J usage is TRBJ1-2, with D perhaps TRBD1 (5 bases). Trimming cost V 2 bases and J 3 bases, with 10 bases left between them. Germline-derived CDR1 and CDR2 are MNHEY and SMNVEV (reference sequence). The CDR3 is made up of 14 amino acids. The chain's CDR3 is CASSLKGKDYGYTF. CDR3 nucleotide sequence: TGTGCCAGCAGTTTAAAGGGGAAGGACTATGGCTACACCTTC.

The rearrangement links TRBV28 to TRBJ1-6, with 10 bases matching TRBD1. The CDR3 totals 21 residues. Trimming took 3 bases from V and 2 from J; bases not matched to a gene: 16. CDR1 is MDHEN and CDR2 is SYDVKM in the germline V gene. The CDR3 region is CASSFATKDRGLVAYNSPLHF. Here the CDR3 DNA reads TGTGCCAGCAGTTTCGCTACGAAAGACAGGGGGCTGGTTGCCTATAATTCACCCCTCCACTTT. Filled out from reference TRBV28 and TRBJ1-6, the complete variable domain reads DVKVTQSSRYLVKRTGEKVFLECVQDMDHENMFWYRQDPGLGLRLIYFSYDVKMKEKGDIPEGYSVSREKKERFSLILESASTNQTSMYLCASSFATKDRGLVAYNSPLHFGNGTRLTVT.

The V call is TRBV5-4, the J call TRBJ2-3; D call uncertain. The V end was cut by 3 bases, the J end by 0 bases, with 8 bases between. Germline CDR1 and CDR2: SGHNT and YYREEE (reference sequence). The CDR3 loop spans 14 amino acids. The CDR3 is CASSSRASTDTQYF. DNA of the CDR3: TGTGCCAGCAGCTCACGGGCCAGCACAGATACGCAGTATTTT.

Only a few counts were recorded for this clone. The rearrangement uses TRBV19 and TRBJ2-4; tentatively, D is TRBD1 (6 bases). The CDR3 sequence is 13 residues long. Germline CDR1 is LNHDA and CDR2 is SQIVND (reference sequence). V shed 5 bases and J shed 8 bases, with 13 bases lying between them. CDR3 region: CASSQQGGHIQYF. The CDR3 DNA reads TGTGCCAGTAGTCAACAGGGTGGGCACATTCAGTACTTC.

This sequence joins TRBV15 and TRBJ1-6; D is perhaps TRBD1 (5 bases). Trimming removed 3 bases from V and 6 bases from J, with 9 bases in between. The V gene's germline CDR1 is LNHNV and CDR2 YYDKDF (reference sequence). The CDR3 extends over 14 amino acids. This CDR3 is CATSRGDLNSPLHF. The CDR3, as DNA: TGTGCCACCAGCAGGGGGGACCTTAATTCACCCCTCCACTTT.

This chain links TRBV4-3 with TRBJ2-3; D might be TRBD2 (6 bases). V was pared by 4 bases and J by 2 bases, with 13 bases between. Germline CDR1 is LGHNA and CDR2 is YSLEER. The CDR3 sequence is 15 residues long. In DNA, the CDR3 is TGCGCCAGCAGCCGAGCGACTAGTCCCACAGATACGCAGTATTTT. This encodes CASSRATSPTDTQYF.

V usage is TRBV27 and J usage is TRBJ2-4; 14 bases match TRBD2. This CDR3 contains 18 residues. V dropped 3 bases and J dropped 0; count of bases not matched to a gene: 4. CDR1 and CDR2 from the germline V gene are MNHEY and SMNVEV (reference sequence). CDR3 loop: CASSLTSGGVLAKNIQYF. CDR3 in DNA: TGTGCCAGCAGTTTGACTAGCGGGGGGGTATTAGCCAAAAACATTCAGTACTTC.

The chain has TRBV19 and TRBJ1-4; 7 bases line up with TRBD1. The CDR3 extends over 15 amino acids. The V segment lost 2 bases and the J segment 4 bases; nucleotides outside the gene matches: 4. Germline V lookup: CDR1 LNHDA, CDR2 SQIVND (reference sequence). Here the CDR3 reads CASSIPGQLNEKLFF. Here the CDR3 DNA reads TGTGCCAGTAGTATACCGGGACAGCTTAATGAAAAACTGTTTTTT.

A note on this clone: The sample carries other DNA sequences with the same CDR3. The rearrangement joins TRBV18 to TRBJ2-5; D unresolved. The CDR3 consists of 12 residues. Germline CDR1 reads KGHSH; CDR2 reads LQKENI. V was trimmed by 1 base and J by 5 bases, leaving 5 bases between them. The DNA for the CDR3 is TGTGCCAGCTCACCACTCGGGGAGACCCAGTACTTC. Its protein product is CASSPLGETQYF.

The rearrangement links TRBV7-8 to TRBJ1-2; tentatively, D is TRBD1 (5 bases). Germline V gene lookup returns CDR1 SGHVS and CDR2 FQNEAQ. With 1 base removed from V and 11 bases from J, the gap between germline ends came to 17 bases. The CDR3 consists of 14 residues. CDR3 protein: CASSLGKAGGGYTF. CDR3 coding DNA: TGTGCCAGCAGCTTAGGGAAGGCGGGTGGGGGATACACCTTC. The complete variable domain, with remaining parts taken from reference TRBV7-8 and TRBJ1-2, reads GAGVSQSPRYKVAKRGQDVALRCDPISGHVSLFWYQQALGQGPEFLTYFQNEAQLDKSGLPSDRFFAERPEGSVSTLKIQRTQQEDSAVYLCASSLGKAGGGYTFGSGTRLTVV.

The V call is TRBV2, the J call TRBJ2-1; 13 bases match TRBD2. The CDR3 totals 16 residues. After removal of 2 bases from V and 6 bases from J, the junction contained 4 bases not matched to a gene. Germline CDR1 SNHLY, CDR2 FYNNEI. The CDR3: CASSEPTSGGANEQFF. CDR3 bases: TGTGCCAGCAGTGAACCCACTAGCGGGGGGGCCAATGAGCAGTTCTTC.